This T cell receptor (beta chain) is drawn from a study of T-cell reconstitution after alpha-beta-depleted transplantation in children. Study-wide findings and caveats: At one year after transplant, newly produced T cells mostly accounted for T-cell counts and diversity.

This clonotype occurred a few times. Its specificity is unknown. The germline CDR1 and CDR2 sequences are LGHNA and YSLEER. With 6 bases removed from V and 0 bases from J, the gap between germline ends came to 12 bases. The CDR3 spans 15 residues. For TCRbeta, the library was prepared with unique molecular identifiers. MiXCR was run by TCRdb on the PCR reads, yielding one entry per CDR3 protein. The data hold under 750,000 distinct CDR3 sequences, with under 25% observed a single time. The J gene is TRBJ2-1, the V gene TRBV4-3; D gene ambiguous. This clonotype was obtained from a boy less than two years old who had a stem cell transplant for acute myeloid leukemia, so the T cells may come from the graft donor. This specimen consisted of PBMCs, mostly from graft donor cells, obtained 360 days after TCRalphabeta/CD19-depleted stem cell transplant. CDR3 bases: TGCGCCAGCAGTATGCAGGTACCCTCCTACAATGAGCAGTTCTTC. Its protein is CASSMQVPSYNEQFF.